The present TCR beta chain was sequenced within a study of T-cell reconstitution after alpha-beta-depleted transplantation in children. Findings and limits, study-wide: Several hundred graft clones that had expanded were reportedly the source of alpha-beta T cells about two months after transplant. When one year had passed after transplant, most T-cell counts and diversity came from newly produced T cells. Surviving recipient T cells and intrathymic progenitors accounted for some patients' high TCRbeta diversity at day 60.

This clonotype has at least ten counts. Antigen: not known. This CDR3 region has 11 residues. Trimming took off 2 bases at V and 5 bases at J, with 3 bases between the two ends. Germline CDR1 and CDR2: SQVTM and ANQGSEA. Construction of the TCRbeta library involved unique molecular identifiers. TCRdb itself ran the PCR reads through MiXCR, one entry per CDR3 protein. The data show about 8,300 distinct CDR3 sequences, 15% to 20% seen once. This receptor was taken from a girl under two years old who had a stem cell transplant for combined immunodeficiency, so the T cells may come from the graft donor. The starting material was PBMCs, mostly from graft donor cells, obtained 60 days after TCRalphabeta/CD19-depleted stem cell transplant. The J gene is TRBJ1-4, the V gene TRBV29-1; D is undetermined. The CDR3 is CSVEQNEKLFF. The CDR3 bases are TGCAGCGTTGAACAGAATGAAAAACTGTTTTTT.